This T cell receptor beta chain was obtained from a study of blood T cell repertoires in COVID-19. Whole-study context: T cells, B-cell-depleted T cells, or PBMCs provided the cDNA or gDNA that served as material.

TCRdb's table, derived via immunoSEQ multiplex PCR, lists solely in-frame clones and lacks some. Among about 120,000 clones, approximately 81% were seen once, and the ten largest hold roughly 3.9%. This clone was counted a few times. The germline V gene has CDR1 SGHTA and CDR2 FQGNSA. The V end was cut by 1 base, the J end by 6 bases, with 16 bases between. The CDR3 is 15 residues long. The sequencing sample was made of peripheral blood. This clonotype was sampled from a man in his sixties with acute or convalescent COVID-19. The chain couples TRBV7-2 to TRBJ2-7; D might be TRBD2 (6 bases). The CDR3 sequence: CASSLGRSGVGEQYF. Written as DNA, the CDR3 is TGTGCCAGCAGCTTAGGTAGGTCGGGAGTCGGCGAGCAGTACTTC.